These 29 T cell receptor beta chains originate from one sample sequenced in a study of blood T cell repertoires in COVID-19. Only in-frame clones appear in the TCRdb table, and some are missing; sequencing was by immunoSEQ multiplex PCR. The sample gives about 180,000 clones, more than 75% of which show up once; around 8.6% is in the top ten. Sequenced input: PBMCs or T cells enriched from blood (not recorded which). The receptors stem from a woman in her thirties who had recovered from COVID-19.

The chain employs TRBV28 and TRBJ1-2, with D possibly TRBD1 on 5 matching bases. Between the trimmed V and J ends, which lost 5 bases and 5 bases, there was a span of 15 bases. Germline CDR1 reads MDHEN; CDR2 reads SYDVKM. The CDR3 length is 14 residues. DNA for the CDR3: TGTGCCAGCAGTCTACTCGACAGAAGTTATGGCTACACCTTC. Its protein is CASSLLDRSYGYTF.

The chain recombines TRBV5-5 with TRBJ2-6; unclear D gene. V lost 4 bases to trimming and J lost 0 bases, with 14 bases between them. The CDR3 has 17 residues. CDR1 is SGHKS and CDR2 is YYEKEE in the germline V gene (reference sequence). This chain's CDR3 is CASSPGQAVSGANVLTF. CDR3 DNA sequence: TGTGCCAGCAGCCCCGGTCAGGCCGTCTCTGGGGCCAACGTCCTGACTTTC.

This clone was observed a few times. The chain uses TRBV28 and TRBJ1-4, with 9 bases identical to TRBD1. Germline CDR1 reads MDHEN; CDR2 reads SYDVKM. The V and J ends lost 6 bases and 7 bases, in that order; junction bases with no gene match: 3. The CDR3 has 13 amino acids. CDR3 nucleotides: TGTGCCAGCAGGAGACAGGGGGGTGAAAAACTGTTTTTT. This translates into CASRRQGGEKLFF.

The rearrangement joins TRBV7-3 to TRBJ1-1; D is perhaps TRBD1 (6 bases). The V end was cut by 2 bases, the J end by 1 base, with 17 bases between. The germline gives CDR1 SGHTA, CDR2 FQGTGA. The CDR3 spans 17 residues. The CDR3 loop is CASSLERLPQGNTEAFF. CDR3 DNA sequence: TGTGCCAGCAGCTTAGAGCGGCTTCCACAGGGGAACACTGAAGCTTTCTTT. Full variable domain (remainder filled in from reference TRBV7-3 and TRBJ1-1): GAGVSQTPSNKVTEKGKYVELRCDPISGHTALYWYRQSLGQGPEFLIYFQGTGAADDSGLPNDRFFAVRPEGSVSTLKIQRTERGDSAVYLCASSLERLPQGNTEAFFGQGTRLTVV.

The chain couples TRBV5-1 to TRBJ2-1; a possible D gene is TRBD1 (5 bases). Between the trimmed V and J ends, which lost 0 bases and 6 bases, there was a span of 22 bases. The germline gives CDR1 SGHRS, CDR2 YFSETQ. This CDR3 has 18 amino acids. The CDR3 protein is CASSLGTSGRPGRNEQFF. The CDR3 nucleotides are TGCGCCAGCAGCTTGGGAACATCAGGGCGGCCAGGCCGCAATGAGCAGTTCTTC.

The chain combines TRBV27 with TRBJ2-3; D is uncertain. The ends were cut back, 7 bases at V and 1 base at J, with 21 bases in the middle. The germline V gene encodes CDR1 MNHEY and CDR2 SMNVEV (reference sequence). The CDR3 is 17 amino acids. CDR3 sequence reads: CASISRRSVQRTDTQYF. The CDR3 region has the DNA TGTGCCAGCATAAGCCGCCGGTCGGTACAGCGCACAGATACGCAGTATTTT.

The chain combines TRBV28 with TRBJ2-1, with D possibly matching TRBD1 (5 bases). This CDR3 is built from 15 residues. The germline gives CDR1 MDHEN, CDR2 SYDVKM. Trimming removed 5 bases from V and 0 bases from J, with 11 bases in between. CDR3 protein: CASSTGPTSYNEQFF. In nucleotides, the CDR3 is TGTGCCAGCAGTACAGGACCAACCTCCTACAATGAGCAGTTCTTC.

In this sample, this clone turned up a few times. The chain is built from TRBV3-1 (or the pseudogene TRBV3-2) and TRBJ1-1; TRBD1 might be the D (5 bases). Trimming stripped 8 bases from V and 6 bases from J, with 13 bases between. The CDR3 length is 12 residues. CDR1 and CDR2 (germline): LGHDT, YNNKEL (reference sequence). The CDR3 DNA follows: TGTGCCAGCCGAGGCGTAGGGGCTGAAGCTTTCTTT. Translation gives CASRGVGAEAFF.

This chain's CDR3 is CAISEGGWRSAYNEQFF. CDR3 bases: TGTGCCATCAGTGAGGGGGGGTGGCGTAGTGCCTACAATGAGCAGTTCTTC. This rearrangement joins TRBV10-3 to TRBJ2-1; D is possibly TRBD2 (6 bases). Germline V gives CDR1 ENHRY, CDR2 SYGVKD. The CDR3 is made up of 17 amino acids. V lost 2 bases and J 2 bases, leaving 16 bases between the germline ends.

This rearrangement joins TRBV5-1 to TRBJ2-5; D is possibly TRBD2 (6 bases). Per germline, CDR1 SGHRS and CDR2 YFSETQ. The CDR3 is 14 residues long. V lost 3 bases, J lost 3 bases, and 12 bases lay in between. CDR3 coding DNA: TGCGCCAGCAGCTACCCGGGAGAAAAAGAGACCCAGTACTTC. Translating gives CASSYPGEKETQYF.

The V call is TRBV2, the J call TRBJ2-2; TRBD2 agrees at 10 bases. Trimming cost V 6 bases and J 0 bases; bases outside gene matches: 7. The CDR3 spans 17 residues. The V gene's germline CDR1 is SNHLY and CDR2 FYNNEI. The CDR3 DNA sequence: TGTGCCAGCAGCCGGACTAGCGGTAAACCGAACACCGGGGAGCTGTTTTTT. Its protein product is CASSRTSGKPNTGELFF.

The rearrangement uses TRBV5-1 and TRBJ1-4; maybe TRBD1 (5 bases). The CDR3 runs 15 residues. V was pared by 5 bases and J by 2 bases, with 13 bases between. In germline, CDR1 is SGHRS, CDR2 YFSETQ. CDR3 in DNA: TGCGCCAGCAGAGCCTTGGACACGACTAATGAAAAACTGTTTTTT. Protein sequence: CASRALDTTNEKLFF.

This chain's CDR3 is CASSFYSTIYF. The CDR3 DNA follows: TGTGCCAGCAGTTTTTACAGCACAATATATTTT. This rearrangement joins TRBV12-3 or TRBV12-4 to TRBJ1-3; no clear D. Trimming took 3 bases from V and 13 from J, leaving 10 bases between them. The CDR3 length is 11 residues.

The chain couples TRBV11-2 to TRBJ2-7; TRBD2 agrees at 9 bases. The CDR3 totals 16 residues. With 3 bases clipped from V and 6 bases from J, the junction kept 12 bases outside the gene matches. Germline V gene sequence: CDR1 SGHAT, CDR2 FQNNGV. CDR3 nucleotide sequence: TGTGCCAGCAGCTTCCCTAGCGGGACCCGGGGTGGCGAGCAGTACTTC. Its translation: CASSFPSGTRGGEQYF.

The gene calls are TRBV18 and TRBJ1-5; TRBD1 agrees at 7 bases. The CDR3 totals 16 residues. The germline gives CDR1 KGHSH, CDR2 LQKENI. J lost 1 base, V lost 1 base, and 4 bases had no gene match. The CDR3 DNA reads as TGTGCCAGCTCACCACAGACAGGGAGAAGCAATCAGCCCCAGCATTTT. It specifies CASSPQTGRSNQPQHF.

This rearrangement joins TRBV5-4 to TRBJ1-1; tentative D call: TRBD1 (6 bases). The CDR3 runs 11 residues. CDR1 SGHNT and CDR2 YYREEE come from the germline V gene (reference sequence). V gave up 4 bases and J gave up 11 bases, with 12 bases separating them. CDR3 region: CASSEGGRAFF. For the CDR3, the DNA is TGTGCCAGCAGCGAGGGGGGGCGGGCTTTCTTT.

The chain joins TRBV6-5 to TRBJ1-2, with D possibly TRBD1 on 5 matching bases. The CDR3 runs 12 residues. CDR1 is MNHEY and CDR2 is SVGAGI in the germline V gene. Here the CDR3 reads CAGRRVDYGYTF. The CDR3 DNA sequence: TGTGCTGGACGCAGGGTAGACTATGGCTACACCTTC.

The V and J genes are TRBV5-8 and TRBJ1-6; D gene ambiguous. This CDR3 contains 16 residues. V was shortened by 1 base and J by 2 bases, with 10 bases between the two germline ends. CDR1 and CDR2 (germline): SGHTS, YDEGEE. CDR3 region: CASSLIAGTYNSPLHF. CDR3 DNA sequence: TGTGCCAGCAGCTTGATTGCGGGCACCTATAATTCACCCCTCCACTTT.

V is TRBV5-4 and J is TRBJ2-1, with D maybe TRBD2 (5 bases). The CDR3 is 13 amino acids. V was cut by 3 bases and J by 4 bases, with 8 bases left in between. Per germline, CDR1 SGHNT and CDR2 YYREEE (reference sequence). The CDR3 sequence is CASSSGEYNEQFF. CDR3 DNA: TGTGCCAGCAGCTCCGGGGAGTACAATGAGCAGTTCTTC.

This chain links TRBV7-2 with TRBJ2-2; the D gene is possibly TRBD1 (5 bases). Germline V gene data show CDR1 as SGHTA and CDR2 as FQGNSA. With 4 bases removed from V and 5 bases from J, the gap between germline ends came to 14 bases. The CDR3 sequence is 15 residues long. CDR3 amino acids: CASSYIKGRTGELFF. As DNA, the CDR3 is TGTGCCAGCAGCTATATCAAGGGGCGGACCGGGGAGCTGTTTTTT.

A few counts support this clone. The chain is built from TRBV11-3 and TRBJ2-7; TRBD2 agrees at 8 bases. The CDR3 is 16 residues long. The V gene's germline CDR1 is SGHNT and CDR2 YENEEA. After removal of 1 base from V and 2 bases from J, the junction contained 7 bases not matched to a gene. The CDR3 region is CASSLVTGRAPYEQYF. In DNA form, the CDR3 reads TGTGCCAGCAGCTTAGTAACCGGGAGGGCCCCCTACGAGCAGTACTTC.

The chain carries TRBV5-1 and TRBJ1-2, with 7 bases that match TRBD1. Germline values: CDR1 SGHRS, CDR2 YFSETQ. The CDR3 contains 14 residues. J gave up 4 bases and V 4 bases, and 7 bases lay outside the gene matches. CDR3 amino acids: CASSDPGTVYGYTF. CDR3 sequence (DNA): TGCGCCAGCAGCGACCCCGGGACAGTCTATGGCTACACCTTC.

This rearrangement joins TRBV3-1 (or the pseudogene TRBV3-2) to TRBJ2-7; the D gene is possibly TRBD1 (5 bases). From germline, CDR1 is LGHDT and CDR2 YNNKEL (reference sequence). The V end was cut by 5 bases, the J end by 0 bases, with 11 bases between. This CDR3 has 14 amino acids. The CDR3: CASSSTESSYEQYF. In DNA form, the CDR3 reads TGTGCCAGCAGCTCGACAGAGAGCTCCTACGAGCAGTACTTC.

V and J are TRBV10-1 and TRBJ2-5; TRBD2 matches at 13 bases. J was trimmed by 4 bases and V by 2 bases; bases with no gene match: 13. Germline CDR1 reads WNHNN; CDR2 reads SYGVQD (reference sequence). This CDR3 is built from 19 residues. The chain's CDR3 is CASSEASPGLAGKGETQYF. In nucleotides, the CDR3 is TGCGCCAGCAGTGAGGCATCGCCGGGACTAGCGGGAAAAGGAGAGACCCAGTACTTC.

This rearrangement joins TRBV28 to TRBJ1-2, with 7 nucleotides matching TRBD1. The V segment lost 7 bases and the J segment 1 base; nucleotides outside the gene matches: 9. The CDR3 runs to 15 residues. The germline CDR1 and CDR2 sequences are MDHEN and SYDVKM. CDR3 nucleotide sequence: TGTGCCAGCACCTACTCGGGACAGTTTAACTATGGCTACACCTTC. Protein sequence: CASTYSGQFNYGYTF.

The genes are TRBV6-5 and TRBJ1-1; maybe TRBD1 (6 bases). V dropped 5 bases and J dropped 11 bases, with 18 bases sitting between them. The CDR3 is 13 amino acids. Germline loops: CDR1 MNHEY, CDR2 SVGAGI. The CDR3 DNA follows: TGTGCCAGCAGTCCTCAGGGATGGGGGCACGCTTTCTTT. Protein: CASSPQGWGHAFF.

The chain uses TRBV21-1 and TRBJ1-5. TRBV21-1 is classified as a pseudogene. This CDR3 spans 14 amino acids. The CDR3 region has the DNA TGTGCCAGCAGACCTCCCCACGGGGGGCAGCCCCAGCATTTT. Encoded protein: CASRPPHGGQPQHF.

The chain couples TRBV3-1 (or the pseudogene TRBV3-2) to TRBJ2-1; maybe TRBD2 (5 bases). The CDR3 has 17 amino acids. Germline CDR1 is LGHDT and CDR2 is YNNKEL (reference sequence). Trimming stripped 0 bases from V and 5 bases from J, with 17 bases between. The chain's CDR3 is CASSQDDYLVLNNEQFF. The CDR3 coding sequence is TGTGCCAGCAGCCAAGATGACTATCTCGTTCTTAACAATGAGCAGTTCTTC.

The table lists this clone with a count of one. The chain carries TRBV4-2 and TRBJ2-4; TRBD2 agrees at 12 bases. After removal of 3 bases from V and 6 bases from J, the junction contained 12 bases not matched to a gene. Looked up from germline, CDR1 is LGHNA and CDR2 is YNFKEQ. CDR3 size: 18 residues. In DNA, the CDR3 is TGTGCCAGCAGCCAGGCCGGGACTAGCGGGCAAAAACTAAACATTCAGTACTTC. This gives the protein CASSQAGTSGQKLNIQYF.